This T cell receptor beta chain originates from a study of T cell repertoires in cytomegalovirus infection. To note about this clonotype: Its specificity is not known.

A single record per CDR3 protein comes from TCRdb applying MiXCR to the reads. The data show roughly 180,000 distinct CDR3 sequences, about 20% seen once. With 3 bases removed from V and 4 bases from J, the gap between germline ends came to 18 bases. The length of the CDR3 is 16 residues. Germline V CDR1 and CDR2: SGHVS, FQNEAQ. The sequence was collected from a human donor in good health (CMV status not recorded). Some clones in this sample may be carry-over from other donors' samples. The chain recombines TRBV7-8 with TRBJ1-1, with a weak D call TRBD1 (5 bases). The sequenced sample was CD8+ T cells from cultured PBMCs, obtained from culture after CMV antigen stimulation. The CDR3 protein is CASSLRGRTMSTEAFF. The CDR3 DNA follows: TGTGCCAGCAGCTTGAGGGGACGGACAATGAGCACTGAAGCTTTCTTT.